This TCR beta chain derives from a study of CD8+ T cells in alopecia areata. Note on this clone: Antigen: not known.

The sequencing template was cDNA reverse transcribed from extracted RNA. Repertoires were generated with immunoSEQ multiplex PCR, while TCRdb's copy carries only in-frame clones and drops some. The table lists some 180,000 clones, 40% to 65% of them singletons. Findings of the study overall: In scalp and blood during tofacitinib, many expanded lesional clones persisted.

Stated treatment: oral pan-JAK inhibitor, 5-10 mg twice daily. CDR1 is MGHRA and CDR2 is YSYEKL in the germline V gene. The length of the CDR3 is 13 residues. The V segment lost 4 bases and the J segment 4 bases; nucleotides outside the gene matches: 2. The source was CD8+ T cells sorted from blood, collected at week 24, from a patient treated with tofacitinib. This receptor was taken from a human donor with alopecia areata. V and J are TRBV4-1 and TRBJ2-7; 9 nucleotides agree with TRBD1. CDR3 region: CASSPDRGYEQYF. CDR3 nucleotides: TGCGCCAGCAGCCCTGACAGGGGGTACGAGCAGTACTTC.